The following is a T cell receptor (beta chain) sequence with its context. Its antigen is currently unknown. Vbeta (60) and Jbeta (13) primers were used in the PCR. Measured with immunoSEQ multiplex PCR; TCRdb has only the in-frame clones, and not every one. This table lists about 79,000 clones. Germline V lookup: CDR1 KGHSH, CDR2 LQKENI. This CDR3 has 13 residues. The V gene end was trimmed by 6 bases and the J gene end by 4 bases; junction bases not matched to a gene: 3. This sample is part of a study of cytomegalovirus exposure and HLA in healthy donors. General study findings and limits: A later analysis showed TCR association rates differing by HLA locus, peaking at DRB1 and lowest at HLA-C. Testing in vitro showed a few CMV-associated chains specific for CMV antigens. Sequencing had likely introduced a cluster of highly shared sequence variants as an artifact. Most of the TCR beta V segments (in an earlier analysis) were productive either about 90% or about 30% of the time.

Source material: PBMCs. The TCR sequence derives from a man aged 25 to 45 in good health and CMV-seronegative. The chain links TRBV18 to TRBJ1-3; 7 bases agree with TRBD1. CDR3 DNA sequence: TGTGCCAGCTCCCAGGACAGGGGAAACACCATATATTTT. Protein: CASSQDRGNTIYF.